The clone carrying this T cell receptor beta chain was seen a single time. Possible read error: a much larger clone is one base away. This sample is part of a study of kidney transplant recipient with SARS-CoV-2 infection. TCRdb independently ran MiXCR on the reads; one entry per CDR3 protein. The repertoire holds fewer than 250,000 distinct CDR3 sequences, with about 28% as singletons. J was trimmed by 7 bases and V by 3 bases; bases with no gene match: 8. Germline V lookup: CDR1 SNHLY, CDR2 FYNNEI. There are 14 residues in the CDR3. The TCR comes from a young adult male patient who had COVID-19 and was a kidney transplant recipient. Some T cells may be transferred from the graft donor. The sample was a blood sample, taken at baseline and between days 110 and 120 from a kidney transplant recipient. The V call is TRBV2, the J call TRBJ1-2; TRBD1 matches at 7 bases. Written as DNA, the CDR3 is TGTGCCAGCAGTGAGATCGACAGGGACAGTGGCTACACCTTC. Translating gives CASSEIDRDSGYTF.